One sample yielded the 22 T cell receptor beta chains listed below, sequenced in a study of blood T cell repertoires in COVID-19. Using immunoSEQ multiplex PCR, the repertoire was profiled, and TCRdb retains in-frame clones only, with some absent. This repertoire shows about 100,000 clones, around four fifths found once; its top ten account for around an eighth. Sequenced material: peripheral blood. The receptors derive from a man between 45 and 60 years old with active or convalescent COVID-19.

This rearrangement joins TRBV9 to TRBJ2-7, with 8 bases that match TRBD2. CDR1 SGDLS and CDR2 YYNGEE come from the germline V gene. With V trimmed by 1 base and J by 1 base, 7 bases remained unmatched. The CDR3 extends over 16 amino acids. The CDR3 bases are TGTGCCAGCAGCGTACCGGGGGGGAGGCCTTCCTACGAGCAGTACTTC. Translation: CASSVPGGRPSYEQYF.

There are many counts of this clone. This chain uses TRBV2 with TRBJ1-1, with 7 bases fitting TRBD1. This CDR3 contains 14 residues. V shed 5 bases and J 2 bases; nucleotides not matched to a gene: 5. Per germline, CDR1 SNHLY and CDR2 FYNNEI. CDR3 in DNA: TGTGCCAGCAGTCTGGACAGGTTTAACACTGAAGCTTTCTTT. Its translation is CASSLDRFNTEAFF.

The chain has TRBV7-2 and TRBJ1-1, with TRBD1 identical over 9 bases. Trimming at V came to 3 bases and at J to 5 bases, leaving 4 bases not matched to a gene. This CDR3 region has 14 residues. The V gene's germline CDR1 is SGHTA and CDR2 FQGNSA. Written as DNA, the CDR3 is TGTGCCAGCAGCTTGACAGGGGGATGGACTGAAGCTTTCTTT. This encodes CASSLTGGWTEAFF.

The V gene is TRBV6-5, the J gene TRBJ2-5, with a possible D match to TRBD2 (6 bases). Germline V gives CDR1 MNHEY, CDR2 SVGAGI. V lost 6 bases and J 1 base, leaving 12 bases between the germline ends. CDR3 size: 14 residues. The CDR3 coding sequence is TGTGCCAGCAGGGGACTTAACTTCCAAGAGACCCAGTACTTC. Protein sequence: CASRGLNFQETQYF.

The CDR3 DNA follows: TGTGCCAGCAGTCTACCAGGGCAGCCCCAGCATTTT. This encodes CASSLPGQPQHF. The genes are TRBV28 and TRBJ1-5; the D gene is possibly TRBD1 (5 bases). Trimming removed 5 bases from V and 7 bases from J, with 9 bases in between. Germline loops: CDR1 MDHEN, CDR2 SYDVKM. This CDR3 is 12 amino acids long.

This chain connects TRBV5-4 to TRBJ2-1, with 12 positions matching TRBD2. V trimming: 3 bases; J trimming: 3 bases; junction bases outside the gene matches: 10. The CDR3 has 18 residues. Germline CDR1 reads SGHNT; CDR2 reads YYREEE (reference sequence). DNA of the CDR3: TGTGCCAGCAGCTCGGGACTAGCGGGCGAGGGGTACTACAATGAGCAGTTCTTC. It is translated as CASSSGLAGEGYYNEQFF.

The chain employs TRBV25-1 and TRBJ1-1; TRBD1 matches at 12 bases. The CDR3 consists of 17 residues. The ends lost 1 base at V and 1 base at J; junction bases unmatched: 4. Germline V gene sequence: CDR1 MGHDK, CDR2 SYGVNS. For the CDR3, the DNA is TGTGCCAGCAGTGAATTCCTGGGACAGGGGGCGAACACTGAAGCTTTCTTT. Its protein product is CASSEFLGQGANTEAFF.

V and J are TRBV11-3 and TRBJ2-1, with D perhaps TRBD2 (6 bases). V was clipped by 5 bases and J by 1 base, with 21 bases between them. Germline V gene sequence: CDR1 SGHNT, CDR2 YENEEA. The CDR3 covers 18 residues. CDR3 bases: TGTGCCAGCAGCCCCGGGTTGGGGGGTCCTCCTTCCTACAATGAGCAGTTCTTC. This sequence encodes CASSPGLGGPPSYNEQFF.

This clone was seen a handful of times. The V and J genes are TRBV28 and TRBJ1-2; 11 bases line up with TRBD1. Germline trimming cut 6 bases from V and 4 bases from J; bases unmatched to any gene: 10. Looked up from germline, CDR1 is MDHEN and CDR2 is SYDVKM. The CDR3 has 16 residues. The CDR3 loop is CASSSLRTGGLYGYTF. Here the CDR3 DNA reads TGTGCCAGCAGCTCTTTAAGGACAGGGGGCCTCTATGGCTACACCTTC.

This chain joins TRBV19 and TRBJ2-7, with 9 bases fitting TRBD1. This CDR3 contains 16 residues. Trimming cost V 3 bases and J 2 bases; bases outside gene matches: 8. Germline loops: CDR1 LNHDA, CDR2 SQIVND (reference sequence). DNA of the CDR3: TGTGCCAGTAGTATTCCCTCCGGGACAGGGCCCTACGAGCAGTACTTC. It encodes CASSIPSGTGPYEQYF.

The chain recombines TRBV10-3 with TRBJ2-2, with D possibly TRBD2 on 6 matching bases. The germline V gene encodes CDR1 ENHRY and CDR2 SYGVKD. The CDR3 extends over 13 amino acids. With 11 bases removed from V and 4 bases from J, the gap between germline ends came to 14 bases. The CDR3 nucleotides read TGTGCCCATCGTCTGGGGGGCACCGGGGAGCTGTTTTTT. Residues: CAHRLGGTGELFF.

CDR3 DNA sequence: TGTGCCAGCTCACCACCTCTTCCAGCGGGAAACAATGAGCAGTTCTTC. This codes for CASSPPLPAGNNEQFF. V gene TRBV18 combines with J gene TRBJ2-1; 7 bases agree with TRBD2. With V trimmed by 0 bases and J by 5 bases, 7 bases remained unmatched. Germline lookup yields CDR1 KGHSH and CDR2 LQKENI. The CDR3 extends over 16 amino acids.

This clone was counted once. The chain has TRBV29-1 and TRBJ2-3; D uncertain. Trimming removed 4 bases from V and 0 bases from J, with 11 bases in between. Germline loops: CDR1 SQVTM, CDR2 ANQGSEA. This CDR3 is 14 amino acids long. The CDR3 sequence is CSVGLSDSTDTQYF. CDR3 coding DNA: TGCAGCGTTGGGTTGAGCGATAGCACAGATACGCAGTATTTT.

This clone was detected ten times or more. CDR3 in amino acids: CASKPGVGEKLFF. The DNA for the CDR3 is TGTGCCAGCAAACCGGGGGTCGGAGAAAAACTGTTTTTT. The rearrangement joins TRBV27 to TRBJ1-4; TRBD1 might be the D (5 bases). The CDR3 covers 13 residues. With 7 bases removed from V and 8 bases from J, the gap between germline ends came to 14 bases. Germline CDR1 MNHEY, CDR2 SMNVEV (reference sequence).

The chain joins TRBV2 to TRBJ2-3; D perhaps matches TRBD2 (5 bases). Trimming stripped 6 bases from V and 3 bases from J, with 13 bases between. The length of the CDR3 is 14 residues. The germline CDR1 and CDR2 sequences are SNHLY and FYNNEI. The CDR3 nucleotides read TGTGCCAGCAGACCTGGAGAGGGAACAGATACGCAGTATTTT. Translated: CASRPGEGTDTQYF.

The CDR3 loop is CASSSSTGAYGYTF. In nucleotides, the CDR3 is TGTGCCAGCAGTTCGTCGACAGGGGCCTATGGCTACACCTTC. The genes are TRBV27 and TRBJ1-2, with TRBD1 matching over 8 bases. The J segment lost 4 bases and the V segment lost 4 bases, leaving 5 bases of the junction unmatched. The CDR3 is 14 amino acids. Germline-derived CDR1 and CDR2 are MNHEY and SMNVEV (reference sequence).

V gene TRBV6-5 combines with J gene TRBJ2-7, with a weak D call TRBD2 (6 bases). The V and J ends lost 8 bases and 2 bases respectively, with 13 bases between them. Germline CDR1 MNHEY, CDR2 SVGAGI. The CDR3 length is 13 residues. The CDR3 region has the DNA TGTGCCAGCGCTATTCCGGGAGCCTACGAGCAGTACTTC. This encodes CASAIPGAYEQYF.

The chain employs TRBV28 and TRBJ2-4; 10 nucleotides align to TRBD1. The J segment lost 8 bases and the V segment lost 2 bases, leaving 3 bases of the junction unmatched. Germline CDR1 is MDHEN and CDR2 is SYDVKM. The CDR3 extends over 14 amino acids. DNA for the CDR3: TGTGCCAGCAGTTTAAGGGACAGGGGTGACATTCAGTACTTC. The encoded protein is CASSLRDRGDIQYF.

The CDR3 DNA follows: TGTGCCAGCAGTCTATACGGTATCGAAGCTTTCTTT. Amino acids: CASSLYGIEAFF. The genes are TRBV28 and TRBJ1-1; D is uncertain. In germline, CDR1 is MDHEN, CDR2 SYDVKM. The V and J ends lost 5 bases and 8 bases respectively, with 12 bases between them. The CDR3 is 12 residues long.

This chain connects TRBV5-1 to TRBJ2-3; D is uncertain. The CDR3 totals 14 residues. With 1 base removed from V and 0 bases from J, the gap between germline ends came to 6 bases. In germline, CDR1 is SGHRS, CDR2 YFSETQ. The CDR3 spells CASSLRVSTDTQYF. CDR3 sequence (DNA): TGCGCCAGCAGCTTGCGGGTTAGCACAGATACGCAGTATTTT.

The rearrangement links TRBV7-9 to TRBJ1-3; D may be TRBD1 (6 bases). CDR3 length: 18 amino acids. Germline lookup yields CDR1 SEHNR and CDR2 FQNEAQ (reference sequence). V lost 5 bases and J lost 0, with 20 bases in between. As DNA, the CDR3 is TGTGCCAGCAGCGCCCCGCTGGGGGGGGCGAGCTCTGGAAACACCATATATTTT. Translation: CASSAPLGGASSGNTIYF.

CDR3 region: CATRHRDRGRSAQYF. In nucleotides, the CDR3 is TGTGCCACTCGACACCGGGACAGGGGGCGCTCGGCCCAGTACTTC. V usage is TRBV19 and J usage is TRBJ2-5, with TRBD1 matching over 12 bases. Germline lookup yields CDR1 LNHDA and CDR2 SQIVND (reference sequence). V was pared by 10 bases and J by 9 bases, with 15 bases of the junction left unmatched. The CDR3 consists of 15 residues.